This T cell receptor beta chain was sequenced for a study of T cell responses to AZD1222 COVID-19 vaccine. Study-level points and caveats: The study found Spike-specific TCR breadth and depth rose after two AZD1222 doses.

CDR1 and CDR2 (germline): GTSNPN, SVGIG (reference sequence). V was pared by 2 bases and J by 0 bases, with 8 bases between. The CDR3 is 15 amino acids. Generated by immunoSEQ multiplex PCR, the TCRdb table keeps only in-frame clones and is missing some. The sample lists 110,000 or so clones; more than 70% were seen once. As regards this clone: No antigen is known for it.

The chain is built from TRBV30 and TRBJ2-6, with a weak D call TRBD1 (5 bases). The receptor was derived from an adult who received the AZD1222 COVID-19 vaccine. The starting material was peripheral blood, obtained 28 days after the second AZD1222 dose. CDR3 in DNA: TGTGCCTGGAGTCTCGACAGCTCTGGGGCCAACGTCCTGACTTTC. Its translation is CAWSLDSSGANVLTF.